These T cell receptor beta chains were read from a single sample in a study of control samples from healthy donors and cancer patients. Using immunoSEQ multiplex PCR, the repertoire was profiled, and TCRdb retains in-frame clones only, with some absent. The sample consists of tens of thousands of clones, around 83% of them appearing once. Sequencing input: PBMCs. The receptors originated from a man in his sixties with head and neck cancer. The CDR3 runs from the conserved cysteine through the conserved F or W.

>TRBJ1-2|14|TRBV6-2/TRBV6-3
CASSYRDTVYGYTF
>TRBJ2-1|13|TRBV6-5
CASSPGLYNEQFF
>TRBJ2-6|17|TRBV28
CASSTQDRGPGANVLTF
>TRBJ1-1|15|TRBV15
CATSREGAGNTEAFF
>TRBJ2-7|11|TRBV20-1
CSARGRYEQYF
>TRBJ1-2|13|TRBV7-9
CASSQQGAIGYTF
>TRBJ2-1|14|TRBV13
CASSYSGTSNEQFF
>TRBJ2-5|15|TRBV30
CAWSVGLMYQETQYF
>TRBJ1-6|16|TRBV19
CASSTGGTVTSEVLHF
>TRBJ1-2|15|TRBV6-5
CASIKNTERDYGYTF
>TRBJ2-5|15|TRBV5-6
CASSLTSGGQETQYF
>TRBJ2-2|16|TRBV6-5
CASSYSSGQGSGELFF
>TRBJ1-5|14|TRBV6-2/TRBV6-3
CASSSGSSNQPQHF
>TRBJ2-7|12|TRBV20-1
CSASRNGHEQYF
>TRBJ2-5|17|TRBV2
CASSEASMASAIQTQYF
>TRBJ2-7|17|TRBV24-1
CATSDFPGRDDIYEQYF